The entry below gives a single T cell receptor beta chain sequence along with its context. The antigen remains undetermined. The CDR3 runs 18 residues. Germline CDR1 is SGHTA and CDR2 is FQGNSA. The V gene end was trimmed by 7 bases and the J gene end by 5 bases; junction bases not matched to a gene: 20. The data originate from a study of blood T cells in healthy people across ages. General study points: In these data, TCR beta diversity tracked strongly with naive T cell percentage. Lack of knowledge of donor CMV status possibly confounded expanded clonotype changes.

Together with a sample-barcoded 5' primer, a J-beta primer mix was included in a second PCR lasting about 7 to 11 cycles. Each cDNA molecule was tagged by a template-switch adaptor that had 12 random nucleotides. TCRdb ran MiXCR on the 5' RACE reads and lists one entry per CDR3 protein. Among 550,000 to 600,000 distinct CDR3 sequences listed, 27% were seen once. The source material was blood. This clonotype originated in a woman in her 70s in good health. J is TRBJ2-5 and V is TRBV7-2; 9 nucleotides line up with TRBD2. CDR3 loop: CASTQRVVASGVRETQYF. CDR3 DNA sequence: TGTGCCAGCACCCAGCGGGTGGTTGCTAGCGGGGTCAGGGAGACCCAGTACTTC.